This T cell receptor (beta chain) was retrieved from a study of shared clonotypes between healthy human individuals. The genomic DNA of each subset was split evenly across several immunoSEQ plates. The data were produced by immunoSEQ multiplex PCR, yet TCRdb's version contains in-frame clones alone and is incomplete. The sample holds about 450,000 clones; roughly 83% are singletons and the top ten take about 13%. The germline V gene has CDR1 MDHEN and CDR2 SYDVKM. This CDR3 has 13 residues. Trimming removed 5 bases at V and 8 bases at J, with 15 bases between. The donors were all Caucasian adults (living in Nashville, Tennessee).

Material: PBMCs. The source is a middle-aged woman in good health. Some clones in this sample may be carry-over from other donors' samples. The chain links TRBV28 to TRBJ1-1; D unclear. The CDR3 nucleotides read TGTGCCAGCAGTCCTGGACGGGCTACCGAAGCTTTCTTT. It encodes CASSPGRATEAFF.